The 16 T cell receptor beta chains reported below all come from one sample, sequenced in a study of blood T cell repertoires in COVID-19. The data were produced by immunoSEQ multiplex PCR, yet TCRdb's version contains in-frame clones alone and is incomplete. The data contain roughly 150,000 clones, approximately 87% of them singletons. Sequencing input: PBMCs or T cells enriched from blood (not recorded which). All receptors come from a man between 45 and 60 years old in a cohort exposed to, infected with or recovered from COVID-19 (not recorded which).

This clone was recorded only once. This chain links TRBV19 with TRBJ2-3, with D perhaps TRBD2 (6 bases). Germline CDR1 reads LNHDA; CDR2 reads SQIVND (reference sequence). V shed 5 bases and J shed 0 bases, with 15 bases lying between them. The CDR3 consists of 16 residues. The CDR3 sequence: CASSGRLATSTDTQYF. The CDR3 DNA reads as TGTGCCAGTAGTGGGAGGTTAGCGACTAGCACAGATACGCAGTATTTT.

This chain links TRBV10-1 with TRBJ2-1; D gene uncertain. V dropped 4 bases and J dropped 8 bases, with 9 bases sitting between them. Germline V gives CDR1 WNHNN, CDR2 SYGVQD (reference sequence). The CDR3 is made up of 12 amino acids. CDR3 DNA: TGCGCCAGCAGTGGGGCTTCTCATGAGCAGTTCTTC. Encoded protein: CASSGASHEQFF.

The gene calls are TRBV13 and TRBJ2-5, with D unclear. V was pared by 0 bases and J by 3 bases, with 8 bases between. The CDR3 is 14 residues long. The germline CDR1 and CDR2 sequences are PRHDT and FYEKMQ (reference sequence). The CDR3 loop is CASSLGTHEETQYF. In DNA form, the CDR3 reads TGTGCCAGCAGCTTAGGGACACATGAAGAGACCCAGTACTTC.

The V call is TRBV29-1, the J call TRBJ2-3; 11 bases fit TRBD2. The CDR3 spans 15 residues. Unmatched junction bases numbered 6, after V lost 5 bases and J lost 2 bases. Germline loops: CDR1 SQVTM, CDR2 ANQGSEA. CDR3 sequence reads: CSVIAGGPFTDTQYF. CDR3 in DNA: TGCAGCGTTATAGCGGGAGGGCCGTTCACAGATACGCAGTATTTT.

The rearrangement joins TRBV19 to TRBJ1-4, with 9 bases fitting TRBD1. Trimming took 4 bases from V and 7 from J; bases not matched to a gene: 7. The germline V gene has CDR1 LNHDA and CDR2 SQIVND (reference sequence). The length of the CDR3 is 15 residues. Written as DNA, the CDR3 is TGTGCCAGTAGTAAGACGACAGGGGGTTCTGAAAAACTGTTTTTT. Its translation: CASSKTTGGSEKLFF.

J is TRBJ2-7 and V is TRBV7-8, with D tentatively TRBD1 (5 bases). Trimming pared 5 bases from V and 3 bases from J, leaving 17 bases between. This CDR3 contains 15 residues. Germline-derived CDR1 and CDR2 are SGHVS and FQNEAQ. CDR3 coding DNA: TGTGCCAGCAGCCTTGGAATGGGGCCTTTCTACGAGCAGTACTTC. Translation gives CASSLGMGPFYEQYF.

To note about this clone: The sample carries other DNA sequences with the same CDR3. The V call is TRBV4-1, the J call TRBJ2-1, with D unclear. Germline V gene sequence: CDR1 MGHRA, CDR2 YSYEKL. V was shortened by 1 base and J by 6 bases, with 4 bases between the two germline ends. CDR3 length: 12 amino acids. The CDR3: CASSQAGNEQFF. The CDR3 DNA is TGCGCCAGCAGCCAAGCGGGCAATGAGCAGTTCTTC.

The chain employs TRBV7-3 and TRBJ2-1; 7 bases line up with TRBD2. V lost 5 bases and J lost 6; bases outside the gene matches: 10. Germline values: CDR1 SGHTA, CDR2 FQGTGA. The CDR3 runs to 15 residues. This CDR3 is CASSPAGTNFNEQFF. The CDR3 DNA sequence: TGTGCCAGCAGCCCTGCCGGGACTAACTTCAATGAGCAGTTCTTC. The full variable domain, in which reference TRBV7-3 and TRBJ2-1 provide the parts outside the CDR3, is GAGVSQTPSNKVTEKGKYVELRCDPISGHTALYWYRQSLGQGPEFLIYFQGTGAADDSGLPNDRFFAVRPEGSVSTLKIQRTERGDSAVYLCASSPAGTNFNEQFFGPGTRLTVL.

This chain uses TRBV5-6 with TRBJ2-1; 7 bases are a match to TRBD1. V was pared by 7 bases and J by 6 bases, with 13 bases of the junction left unmatched. Germline V gene data show CDR1 as SGHDT and CDR2 as YYEEEE. There are 15 residues in the CDR3. In DNA form, the CDR3 reads TGTGCCAGCGAATGGTTAGGGGGCGCGAGCAATGAGCAGTTCTTC. This translates into CASEWLGGASNEQFF.

This chain uses TRBV19 with TRBJ2-7; 7 nucleotides line up with TRBD1. V lost 3 bases to trimming and J lost 0 bases; unmatched junction nucleotides: 5. The CDR3 totals 15 residues. Germline V gene lookup returns CDR1 LNHDA and CDR2 SQIVND (reference sequence). In DNA form, the CDR3 reads TGTGCCAGTAGTATCTTACAGGGGAGCTCCTACGAGCAGTACTTC. Its protein product is CASSILQGSSYEQYF.

On this clone: The sample has other DNA sequences that encode this CDR3 too. The J gene is TRBJ1-1, the V gene TRBV7-9, with TRBD1 matching 7 bases. Germline loops: CDR1 SEHNR, CDR2 FQNEAQ (reference sequence). The CDR3 is 12 amino acids. Unmatched junction bases numbered 1, after V lost 4 bases and J lost 5 bases. CDR3 coding DNA: TGTGCCAGCAGCTCAGGGGGGACTGAAGCTTTCTTT. Translated: CASSSGGTEAFF.

CDR3 DNA sequence: TGTGCCAGCAGCCTAGGTGACAGGGGAAACTACGAGCAGTACTTC. Translated: CASSLGDRGNYEQYF. The J gene is TRBJ2-7, the V gene TRBV7-8, with 8 bases fitting TRBD1. The CDR3 sequence is 15 residues long. After removal of 5 bases from V and 3 bases from J, the junction contained 9 bases not matched to a gene. Germline V lookup: CDR1 SGHVS, CDR2 FQNEAQ.

The V call is TRBV29-1, the J call TRBJ1-2, with D perhaps matching TRBD1 (5 bases). Germline V lookup: CDR1 SQVTM, CDR2 ANQGSEA. The CDR3 sequence is 11 residues long. V lost 4 bases, J lost 8 bases, and 11 bases lay in between. Written as DNA, the CDR3 is TGCAGCGTTGTAGGGGTGGAAGGCTACACCTTC. Translation gives CSVVGVEGYTF. The full variable domain, rest sourced from reference TRBV29-1 and TRBJ1-2, is SAVISQKPSRDICQRGTSLTIQCQVDSQVTMMFWYRQQPGQSLTLIATANQGSEATYESGFVIDKFPISRPNLTFSTLTVSNMSPEDSSIYLCSVVGVEGYTFGSGTRLTVV.

The gene calls are TRBV6-5 and TRBJ1-2; 8 bases are shared with TRBD1. The CDR3 loop spans 15 amino acids. The germline V gene encodes CDR1 MNHEY and CDR2 SVGAGI. V lost 8 bases, J lost 4 bases, and 12 bases stayed unmatched. Here the CDR3 DNA reads TGTGCCAGCGGCAGGGGGCTGCAGTATGGCTATGGCTACACCTTC. Its translation is CASGRGLQYGYGYTF.

The chain employs TRBV11-3 and TRBJ2-3; 8 nucleotides line up with TRBD2. Germline trimming cut 4 bases from V and 4 bases from J; bases unmatched to any gene: 7. The germline V gene encodes CDR1 SGHNT and CDR2 YENEEA. There are 15 residues in the CDR3. In DNA, the CDR3 is TGTGCCAGCAGCTCGGGGGGGGGCCTGGCAGATACGCAGTATTTT. Translated: CASSSGGGLADTQYF.

The J gene is TRBJ1-5, the V gene TRBV28; weak D call: TRBD1 (5 bases). CDR1 and CDR2 (germline): MDHEN, SYDVKM. The CDR3 runs 15 residues. Trimming shortened V by 3 bases and J by 1 base, and 10 bases separated the two germline ends. The CDR3 region has the DNA TGTGCCAGCAGTTTTCGGGGGAGAAGCAATCAGCCCCAGCATTTT. It yields the protein CASSFRGRSNQPQHF.